This TCR beta chain was sequenced during a study of lung T cells in sarcoidosis with Löfgren's syndrome. Looking at the study overall: Löfgren's syndrome patients were the main repertoire analysis focus.

MiXCR, applied by TCRdb to the reads, yields one record per CDR3 protein. The repertoire holds 58,000 or so distinct CDR3 sequences, with around 20% as singletons. Worth noting for this clonotype: The antigen remains undetermined. Its ends do not fully match the called genes, so a read error is possible.

Looked up from germline, CDR1 is SGHTA and CDR2 is FQGNSA. CDR3 size: 15 residues. Study observations and caveats: Shared TRAV12-1 and TRBV2 CDR3 motifs across Löfgren's syndrome patients reportedly suggested public CD4+ TCRs. TRAV12-1 preferentially paired with TRBV2, with homologous CDR3s.

The chain joins TRBV7-2 to TRBJ2-2, with 8 bases lining up with TRBD1. Material for sequencing was CD4+ T cells from PBMCs. The clonotype was recovered from a human donor with sarcoidosis (Löfgren's syndrome or another form), or a control subject (not recorded which). CDR3 loop: CASSLRTGNTGELLF. The CDR3 nucleotides are TGTGCCAGCAGCCTCCGGACAGGGAACACCGGGGAGCTGCTTTTT.